This T cell receptor (beta chain) was documented in a study of blood T cell repertoires in COVID-19. Profiled with immunoSEQ multiplex PCR; TCRdb holds only in-frame clones, not every one. The repertoire holds roughly 160,000 clones, approximately 74% seen once, with 3% in the top ten. V gave up 4 bases and J gave up 1 base; unmatched junction bases: 11. CDR3 size: 16 residues. Germline V gene lookup returns CDR1 GTSNPN and CDR2 SVGIG (reference sequence). This chain uses TRBV30 with TRBJ2-7, with 9 bases identical to TRBD2. This clonotype was obtained from a woman over 75 with acute or convalescent COVID-19. Sequences were obtained from peripheral blood. CDR3 loop: CAWTIGTSWTSYEQYF. The CDR3 nucleotides read TGTGCCTGGACCATAGGGACTAGCTGGACTTCCTACGAGCAGTACTTC.